The rows below give T cell receptor beta chains drawn from one sample of a study of OX40 agonist ivuxolimab in advanced cancers. The repertoire was sequenced with immunoSEQ multiplex PCR; TCRdb's copy has only in-frame clones and lacks some. The sample consists of approximately 38,000 clones, over 70% of them appearing once. The specimen was CD4+ or CD8+ T cells sorted from blood, collected in a trial of the OX40 agonist ivuxolimab. The receptor source for this set is an adult with an advanced solid tumor such as melanoma, head and neck, liver or kidney cancer. Each CDR3 is given with its conserved first and last residue. The order of the fields is clone size, D gene, V gene, J gene, CDR3 DNA, CDR3 protein. The D gene is left open where the match is weak. The size entry is marked missing in some rows and otherwise reads once, few, many or a size class.

clone size: once; D gene: TRBD2; V gene: TRBV15; J gene: TRBJ2-1; CDR3 DNA: TGTGCCACCAGCAGGGGGGGACTAGCGGGAAACAATGAGCAGTTCTTC; CDR3 protein: CATSRGGLAGNNEQFF
clone size: .; D gene: .; V gene: TRBV5-1; J gene: TRBJ2-7; CDR3 DNA: TGCGCCAGCAGCTTGGGGCGGGGGCAAAATTACGAGCAGTACTTC; CDR3 protein: CASSLGRGQNYEQYF
clone size: .; D gene: .; V gene: TRBV10-1; J gene: TRBJ2-2; CDR3 DNA: TGCGCCAGCAGCCTTGAGCTAGCCGGGGAGCTGTTTTTT; CDR3 protein: CASSLELAGELFF
clone size: .; D gene: .; V gene: TRBV10-2; J gene: TRBJ2-7; CDR3 DNA: TGCGCCAGCAGTGATATGGGAGCAACCGAGCAGTACTTC; CDR3 protein: CASSDMGATEQYF
clone size: few; D gene: .; V gene: TRBV18; J gene: TRBJ1-2; CDR3 DNA: TGTGCCAGCTCACTAGGTCCGGGACCTTTAAGAGGCTACACCTTC; CDR3 protein: CASSLGPGPLRGYTF
clone size: .; D gene: TRBD2; V gene: TRBV2; J gene: TRBJ2-1; CDR3 DNA: TGTGCCAGCAGACTAGGACTAGCGGGATCGGGGTTCTTC; CDR3 protein: CASRLGLAGSGFF
clone size: .; D gene: .; V gene: TRBV6-5; J gene: TRBJ1-6; CDR3 DNA: TGTGCCAGCAATCCGGGACGGAGTAATTCACCCCTCCACTTT; CDR3 protein: CASNPGRSNSPLHF
clone size: .; D gene: .; V gene: TRBV5-4; J gene: TRBJ1-1; CDR3 DNA: TGTGCCAGCAGCTTGGGTGGGACCCGTGGCACTGAAGCTTTCTTT; CDR3 protein: CASSLGGTRGTEAFF
clone size: .; D gene: .; V gene: TRBV20-1; J gene: TRBJ1-2; CDR3 DNA: TGCAGTGCTAGATCAACCAGGGAGAGCACCTTC; CDR3 protein: CSARSTRESTF
clone size: .; D gene: .; V gene: TRBV18; J gene: TRBJ2-7; CDR3 DNA: TGTGCCAGCTCACCACCTCGCGGGGGCGACAGTTACGAGCAGTACTTC; CDR3 protein: CASSPPRGGDSYEQYF
clone size: .; D gene: .; V gene: TRBV11-2; J gene: TRBJ1-3; CDR3 DNA: TGTGCCAGCAGCTTAGAACAGGGATCTTCTGGAAACACCATATATTTT; CDR3 protein: CASSLEQGSSGNTIYF
clone size: .; D gene: .; V gene: TRBV5-4; J gene: TRBJ2-6; CDR3 DNA: TGTGCCAGCAGCCCAGTTGGGATCTCTGGGGCCAACGTCCTGACTTTC; CDR3 protein: CASSPVGISGANVLTF
clone size: .; D gene: .; V gene: TRBV19; J gene: TRBJ1-6; CDR3 DNA: TGTGCCAGTAGTACCGGGACGGAAACTTCACCCCTCCACTTT; CDR3 protein: CASSTGTETSPLHF
clone size: .; D gene: TRBD1; V gene: TRBV10-3; J gene: TRBJ1-1; CDR3 DNA: TGTGCCATCAGTGCCGGGACAGTGAACACTGAAGCTTTCTTT; CDR3 protein: CAISAGTVNTEAFF
clone size: .; D gene: TRBD2; V gene: TRBV19; J gene: TRBJ2-1; CDR3 DNA: TGTGCCAGTAGTATAGCCTCTAGCGGGACTTCCTACAATGAGCAGTTCTTC; CDR3 protein: CASSIASSGTSYNEQFF
clone size: .; D gene: .; V gene: TRBV6-1; J gene: TRBJ1-5; CDR3 DNA: TGTGCCAGCAGGGAAAGACAGGGCAATCAGCCCCAGCATTTT; CDR3 protein: CASRERQGNQPQHF
clone size: .; D gene: .; V gene: TRBV18; J gene: TRBJ1-2; CDR3 DNA: TGTGCCAGCTCACCGGGGTCGTCGGGCTACACCTTC; CDR3 protein: CASSPGSSGYTF
clone size: .; D gene: TRBD2; V gene: TRBV20-1; J gene: TRBJ2-1; CDR3 DNA: TGCAGTGCTGGGGGGGTTTATGAGCAGTTCTTC; CDR3 protein: CSAGGVYEQFF
clone size: .; D gene: .; V gene: TRBV7-2; J gene: TRBJ2-7; CDR3 DNA: TGTGCCAGCAGTTTTAAGCAGCTTAACTACGAGCAGTACTTC; CDR3 protein: CASSFKQLNYEQYF
clone size: once; D gene: TRBD1; V gene: TRBV6-1; J gene: TRBJ1-5; CDR3 DNA: TGTGCCAGCAGTGAGTATCCGGGACAGGGTAATCAGCCCCAGCATTTT; CDR3 protein: CASSEYPGQGNQPQHF
clone size: .; D gene: TRBD2; V gene: TRBV4-1; J gene: TRBJ2-7; CDR3 DNA: TGCGCCAGCAGCCAAATGCTAGCGGGAGTGTACGAGCAGTACTTC; CDR3 protein: CASSQMLAGVYEQYF
clone size: once; D gene: .; V gene: TRBV19; J gene: TRBJ2-5; CDR3 DNA: TGTGCCAGTAGTGGCCCCCGGACGAGTCAAGAGACCCAGTACTTC; CDR3 protein: CASSGPRTSQETQYF
clone size: once; D gene: .; V gene: TRBV18; J gene: TRBJ2-5; CDR3 DNA: TGTGCCAGCTCACCACCGTCGTTCCCAGAGACCCAGTACTTC; CDR3 protein: CASSPPSFPETQYF
clone size: .; D gene: .; V gene: TRBV9; J gene: TRBJ2-1; CDR3 DNA: TGTGCCAGCAGCGTCACGGGACAACCATCGTACAATGAGCAGTTCTTC; CDR3 protein: CASSVTGQPSYNEQFF
clone size: .; D gene: .; V gene: TRBV9; J gene: TRBJ2-5; CDR3 DNA: TGTGCCAGCAGCTCGCGAGGGCAGGGGGGAGAGACCCAGTACTTC; CDR3 protein: CASSSRGQGGETQYF
clone size: .; D gene: TRBD1; V gene: TRBV5-6; J gene: TRBJ1-2; CDR3 DNA: TGTGCCAGCAGTTGGGACAGGGGCCTTAGTGGCTACACCTTC; CDR3 protein: CASSWDRGLSGYTF
clone size: .; D gene: .; V gene: TRBV6-6; J gene: TRBJ1-1; CDR3 DNA: TGTGCCAGCAGTTACCCATCCAATTGGGGGAGTGAAGCTTTCTTT; CDR3 protein: CASSYPSNWGSEAFF
clone size: .; D gene: TRBD2; V gene: TRBV6-5; J gene: TRBJ2-1; CDR3 DNA: TGTGCCAGCTACGGGGGGACGAGCTCCTACAATGAGCAGTTCTTC; CDR3 protein: CASYGGTSSYNEQFF
clone size: .; D gene: TRBD1; V gene: TRBV9; J gene: TRBJ2-7; CDR3 DNA: TGTGCCAGCAGCCTCGGACAGGGACCGGCCTACGAGCAGTACTTC; CDR3 protein: CASSLGQGPAYEQYF
clone size: .; D gene: .; V gene: TRBV15; J gene: TRBJ2-5; CDR3 DNA: TGTGCCACCAGCAGAGACCGGGCAGTACAAGAGACCCAGTACTTC; CDR3 protein: CATSRDRAVQETQYF
clone size: .; D gene: .; V gene: TRBV4-1; J gene: TRBJ2-2; CDR3 DNA: TGCGCCAGCAGCCCCGAAGGTTGGACTCGAGGCACCGGGGAGCTGTTTTTT; CDR3 protein: CASSPEGWTRGTGELFF
clone size: .; D gene: .; V gene: TRBV5-1; J gene: TRBJ1-4; CDR3 DNA: TGCGCCAGCAGCTTGGGGAGGGGGAACGAAAAACTGTTTTTT; CDR3 protein: CASSLGRGNEKLFF
clone size: .; D gene: TRBD2; V gene: TRBV10-3; J gene: TRBJ2-7; CDR3 DNA: TGTGCCATCAGTGGCGAACTAGCGGGGATCTCCTACGAGCAGTACTTC; CDR3 protein: CAISGELAGISYEQYF